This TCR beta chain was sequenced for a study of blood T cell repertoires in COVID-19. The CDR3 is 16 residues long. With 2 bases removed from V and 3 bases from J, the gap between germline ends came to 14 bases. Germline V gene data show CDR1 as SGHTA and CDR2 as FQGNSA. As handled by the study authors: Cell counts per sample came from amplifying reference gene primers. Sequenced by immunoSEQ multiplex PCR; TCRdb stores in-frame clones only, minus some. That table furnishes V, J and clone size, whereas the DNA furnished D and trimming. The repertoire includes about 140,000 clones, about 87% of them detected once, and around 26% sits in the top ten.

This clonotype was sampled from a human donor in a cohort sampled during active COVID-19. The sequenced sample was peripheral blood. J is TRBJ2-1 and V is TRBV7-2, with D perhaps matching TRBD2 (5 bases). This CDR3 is CASSLTGYRVYNEQFF. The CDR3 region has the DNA TGTGCCAGCAGCTTAACGGGATATCGAGTCTACAATGAGCAGTTCTTC.